This TCR beta chain derives from a study of OX40 agonist ivuxolimab in advanced cancers. General observations from the study: Low normalized clonal expansion also occurred in some nonresponding patients.

Clones were read by immunoSEQ multiplex PCR, and TCRdb kept only the in-frame ones, dropping some. The sample has about 94,000 clones; about nine tenths are singletons. Germline V lookup: CDR1 SNHLY, CDR2 FYNNEI. V lost 7 bases, J lost 1 base, and 17 bases lay in between. The CDR3 length is 17 residues. About this clone itself: Antigen unknown.

The receptor was derived from an adult with an advanced solid tumor such as melanoma, head and neck, liver or kidney cancer. The V call is TRBV2, the J call TRBJ1-6; possible D gene TRBD1, 6 bases. The sequencing here drew on CD4+ or CD8+ T cells sorted from blood, taken in a trial of the OX40 agonist ivuxolimab. DNA for the CDR3: TGTGCCAGCACTTCAGGGGAACAAAAGTCCTATAATTCACCCCTCCACTTT. Encoded protein: CASTSGEQKSYNSPLHF.